This T cell receptor (beta chain) appears in the sequencing data of a study of regulatory T cells in long-lasting Graves disease. Overall study results and limits: With persistent disease, TRBV28, TRBJ1-2 and TRBJ2-5 were the favored segments. The small sample size may have reduced accuracy.

Time point denoted: newly diagnosed GD, antithyroid drugs for less than 3 months. RNA extracted from PBMCs served as the sequencing template. From an endocrinology department in Xi'an, China, came the patients. Roughly 8.6 milliliters of peripheral blood were drawn into EDTA tubes. This clonotype was seen ten or more times. Its antigen remains unknown. Trimming stripped 6 bases from V and 5 bases from J, with 13 bases between. The germline CDR1 and CDR2 sequences are SEHNR and FQNEAQ (reference sequence). The CDR3 is made up of 13 amino acids. The authors built TCR beta libraries using iRepertoire HTBI primers and Arm-PCR of CDR3 regions. TCRdb re-called the multiplex PCR reads through MiXCR, storing one row per CDR3 protein. The sample consists of roughly 380,000 distinct CDR3 sequences, roughly a sixth of them appearing once.

This receptor was identified in a female donor with Graves disease. Sequencing was performed on peripheral blood mononuclear cells (PBMCs), taken at new diagnosis, from a patient treated with antithyroid drugs. The gene calls are TRBV7-9 and TRBJ1-1, with no clear D. CDR3 DNA: TGTGCCAGCAGTTTGAAAGGTGGAACTGAAGCTTTCTTT. Translated, it gives CASSLKGGTEAFF.